The rows below give T cell receptor beta chains drawn from one sample of a study of shared clonotypes between healthy human individuals. TCRdb's copy holds only in-frame clones and misses some; the assay was immunoSEQ multiplex PCR. There are over a million clones in the sample; roughly 96% occur only once, and approximately 1.1% lies in the top ten. The sample consisted of naive CD4+ T cells sorted from blood. The receptors were gathered from a young man in good health. Each CDR3 is given with its conserved first and last residue. A D gene is named only where the DNA matches it firmly. Clone size is stated in some rows and not others, as once, few, many or a class when expanded.

TRBV28	NA	NA	TRBJ1-4	CASSSFGATNEKLFF
TRBV14	NA	NA	TRBJ2-7	CASSPRSKQGLSYEQYF
TRBV4-3	NA	NA	TRBJ2-1	CASSQGYNEQFF
TRBV29-1	once	TRBD1	TRBJ1-2	CSDRTGDGYTF
TRBV18	NA	NA	TRBJ2-2	CASSPTSSAGELFF
TRBV27	NA	NA	TRBJ2-2	CASSLQGRFFGELFF
TRBV10-3	NA	NA	TRBJ2-7	CAIRATEGLYSYEQYF
TRBV27	NA	NA	TRBJ1-5	CASSLTGSRNQPQHF
TRBV2	NA	NA	TRBJ1-4	CASRGNRAGNEKLFF
TRBV7-9	NA	TRBD1	TRBJ1-2	CASIGQGYGYTF
TRBV6-4	NA	NA	TRBJ2-1	CASSTLGGEQFF
TRBV5-1	NA	TRBD2	TRBJ2-1	CASSLAGTSGSLGFF
TRBV6-6	NA	NA	TRBJ1-3	CASTKGQYGNTIYF
TRBV7-9	NA	NA	TRBJ2-3	CASSPRTIGFTDTQYF
TRBV5-6	NA	TRBD2	TRBJ2-3	CASRPLTSASTDTQYF
TRBV7-9	NA	TRBD2	TRBJ2-3	CASSLLAGVEDTQYF
TRBV10-3	once	NA	TRBJ1-1	CAIRMGARTEAFF
TRBV7-9	NA	NA	TRBJ2-1	CASSSNRYNEQFF
TRBV5-6	NA	TRBD2	TRBJ2-5	CASSLELAGQETQYF
TRBV11-2	NA	TRBD2	TRBJ2-5	CASSPKTLAGGPKQETQYF
TRBV7-9	once	NA	TRBJ2-1	CASSLDSYNEQFF
TRBV6-1	NA	TRBD2	TRBJ2-7	CASSKGLAGYEQYF
TRBV7-9	NA	NA	TRBJ2-5	CASRPREVIGNNPETQYF
TRBV28	NA	NA	TRBJ2-6	CASSPVPGANVLTF
TRBV29-1	NA	NA	TRBJ1-1	CSVEGALWRVAEAFF
TRBV5-4	NA	NA	TRBJ2-2	CASSQRWGTAGTGELFF
TRBV27	NA	NA	TRBJ2-2	CASRESGTTTGELFF
TRBV18	NA	NA	TRBJ2-7	CASSSGQIYEQYF
TRBV7-2	once	NA	TRBJ2-2	CASSARGELFF
TRBV29-1	once	NA	TRBJ1-5	CSVGGSNQPQHF
TRBV19	NA	TRBD2	TRBJ2-3	CASSPLASGSTDTQYF
TRBV5-1	NA	NA	TRBJ2-7	CASSYPGTREQYF
TRBV18	NA	NA	TRBJ1-1	CASSPPSRGGTEAFF
TRBV30	NA	NA	TRBJ1-1	CAWLGGFEAFF
TRBV2	NA	TRBD1	TRBJ2-5	CATPGGAGETQYF
TRBV5-4	NA	TRBD1	TRBJ1-1	CASSWPGGAGGAFF
TRBV7-2	NA	NA	TRBJ2-5	CASSSGTLYQETQYF
TRBV9	NA	NA	TRBJ1-3	CASSVVGDSGNTIYF
TRBV18	NA	NA	TRBJ2-5	CASSPPGQETQYF
TRBV23-1	NA	NA	TRBJ1-5	CAKMNLRALNQPQHF
TRBV28	NA	TRBD2	TRBJ2-1	CASSIRGLASYNEQFF